The clone carrying this T cell receptor (beta chain) has ten or more counts. V shed 4 bases and J 8 bases; nucleotides not matched to a gene: 15. Germline lookup yields CDR1 LGHNA and CDR2 YSLEER. The CDR3 runs 17 residues. The time point: patch test 1, 2 weeks after DPC sensitization. The treatment is: therapeutic diphenylcyclopropenone sensitization with weekly scalp DPC. TCRdb re-analysed the RACE reads in MiXCR, keeping a single row per CDR3 protein. The sample shows 300,000 to 350,000 distinct CDR3 sequences, around 6.9% of them seen only once. This sample was included in a study of human T cells and chemical hapten exposure. About the study: Sensitization was performed using 2% DPC on a roughly 2 cm by roughly 2 cm upper inner arm skin site.

V gene TRBV4-3 combines with J gene TRBJ2-1; 9 bases agree with TRBD2. This clonotype was sampled from a young woman with alopecia areata. Some clones in this sample may be carry-over from other donors' samples. This specimen consisted of whole blood, obtained in connection with sensitization to the hapten diphenylcyclopropenone (DPC). The CDR3 region is CASSPSSSAGGVDEQFF. In DNA form, the CDR3 reads TGCGCCAGCAGCCCAAGTAGCTCAGCGGGGGGAGTGGATGAGCAGTTCTTC.